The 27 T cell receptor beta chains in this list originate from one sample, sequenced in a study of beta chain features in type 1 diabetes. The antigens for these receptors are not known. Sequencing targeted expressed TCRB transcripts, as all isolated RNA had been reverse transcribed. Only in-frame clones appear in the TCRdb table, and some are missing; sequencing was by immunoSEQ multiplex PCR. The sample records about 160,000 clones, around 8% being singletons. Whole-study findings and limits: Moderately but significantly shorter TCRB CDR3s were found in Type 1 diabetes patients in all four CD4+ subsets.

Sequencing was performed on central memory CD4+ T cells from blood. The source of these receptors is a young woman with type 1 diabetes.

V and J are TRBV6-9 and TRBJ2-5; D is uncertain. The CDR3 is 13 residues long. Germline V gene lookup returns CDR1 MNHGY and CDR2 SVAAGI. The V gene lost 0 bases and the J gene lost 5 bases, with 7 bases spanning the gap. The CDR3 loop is CASSYSSPETQYF. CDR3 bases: TGTGCCAGCAGTTATTCTAGCCCGGAGACCCAGTACTTC.

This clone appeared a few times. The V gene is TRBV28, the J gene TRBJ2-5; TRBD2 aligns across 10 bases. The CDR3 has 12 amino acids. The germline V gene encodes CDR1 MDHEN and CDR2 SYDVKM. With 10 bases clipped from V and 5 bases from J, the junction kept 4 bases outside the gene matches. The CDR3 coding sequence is TGTGCCACCCGGACTAGCGGTGAGACCCAGTACTTC. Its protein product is CATRTSGETQYF.

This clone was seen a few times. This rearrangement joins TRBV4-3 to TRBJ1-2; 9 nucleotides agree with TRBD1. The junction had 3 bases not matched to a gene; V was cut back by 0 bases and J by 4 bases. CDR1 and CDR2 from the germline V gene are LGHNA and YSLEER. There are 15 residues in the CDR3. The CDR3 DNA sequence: TGCGCCAGCAGCCAAGATCCGGGACAGGGCTATGGCTACACCTTC. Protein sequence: CASSQDPGQGYGYTF.

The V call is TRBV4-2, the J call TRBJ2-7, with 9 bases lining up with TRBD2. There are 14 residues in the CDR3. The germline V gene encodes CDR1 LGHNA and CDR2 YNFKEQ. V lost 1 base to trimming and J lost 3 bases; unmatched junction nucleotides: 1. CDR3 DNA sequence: TGTGCCAGCAGCCAAGGACTAGCGGACTACGAGCAGTACTTC. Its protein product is CASSQGLADYEQYF.

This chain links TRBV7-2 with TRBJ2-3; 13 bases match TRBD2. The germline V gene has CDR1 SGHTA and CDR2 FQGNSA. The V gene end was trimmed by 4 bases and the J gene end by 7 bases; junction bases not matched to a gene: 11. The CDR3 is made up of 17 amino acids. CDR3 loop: CASSSQATSGGTNTQYF. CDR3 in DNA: TGTGCCAGCAGCTCCCAAGCGACTAGCGGGGGGACAAATACGCAGTATTTT.

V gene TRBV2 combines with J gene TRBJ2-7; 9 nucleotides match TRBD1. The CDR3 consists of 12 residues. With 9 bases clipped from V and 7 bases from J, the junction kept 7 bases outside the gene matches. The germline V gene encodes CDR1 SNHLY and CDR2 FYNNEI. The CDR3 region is CARGTGTREQYF. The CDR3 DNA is TGTGCCAGGGGGACAGGGACCAGGGAGCAGTACTTC.

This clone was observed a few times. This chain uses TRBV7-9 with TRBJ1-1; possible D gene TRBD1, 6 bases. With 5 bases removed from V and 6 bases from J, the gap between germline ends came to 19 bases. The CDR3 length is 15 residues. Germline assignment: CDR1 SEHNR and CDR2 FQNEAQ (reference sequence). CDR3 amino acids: CASSQNLGALAEAFF. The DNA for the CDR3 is TGTGCCAGCAGCCAGAATTTGGGGGCGTTAGCTGAAGCTTTCTTT.

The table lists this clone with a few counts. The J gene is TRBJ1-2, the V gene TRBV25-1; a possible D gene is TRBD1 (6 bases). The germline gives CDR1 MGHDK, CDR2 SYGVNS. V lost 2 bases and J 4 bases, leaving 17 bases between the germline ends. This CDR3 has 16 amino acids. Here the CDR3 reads CASSEGFLGAVYGYTF. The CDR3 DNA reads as TGTGCCAGCAGTGAAGGGTTCTTGGGGGCGGTCTATGGCTACACCTTC.

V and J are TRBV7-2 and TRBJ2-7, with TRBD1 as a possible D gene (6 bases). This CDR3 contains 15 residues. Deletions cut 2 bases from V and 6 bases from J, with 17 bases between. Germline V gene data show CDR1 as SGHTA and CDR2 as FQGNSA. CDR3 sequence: CASSLRGWGQGEQYF. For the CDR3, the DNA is TGTGCCAGCAGCTTAAGGGGTTGGGGGCAGGGCGAGCAGTACTTC. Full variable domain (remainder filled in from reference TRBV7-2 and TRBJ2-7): GAGVSQSPSNKVTEKGKDVELRCDPISGHTALYWYRQSLGQGLEFLIYFQGNSAPDKSGLPSDRFSAERTGGSVSTLTIQRTQQEDSAVYLCASSLRGWGQGEQYFGPGTRLTVT.

CDR3 nucleotides: TGTGCCTGGAGTGTATCTAGCGGGAGTTATGAGCAGTTCTTC. Its translation: CAWSVSSGSYEQFF. J is TRBJ2-1 and V is TRBV30; 10 nucleotides agree with TRBD2. The V segment lost 0 bases and the J segment 8 bases; nucleotides outside the gene matches: 4. This CDR3 has 14 amino acids. CDR1 is GTSNPN, CDR2 SVGIG, per germline (reference sequence).

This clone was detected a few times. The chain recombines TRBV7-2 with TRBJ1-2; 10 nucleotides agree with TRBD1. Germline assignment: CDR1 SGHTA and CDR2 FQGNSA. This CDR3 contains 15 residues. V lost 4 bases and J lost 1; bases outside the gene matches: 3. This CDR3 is CASSYRTGGNYGYTF. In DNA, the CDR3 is TGTGCCAGCAGCTATAGGACAGGGGGTAACTATGGCTACACCTTC. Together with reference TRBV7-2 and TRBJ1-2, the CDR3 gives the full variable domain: GAGVSQSPSNKVTEKGKDVELRCDPISGHTALYWYRQSLGQGLEFLIYFQGNSAPDKSGLPSDRFSAERTGGSVSTLTIQRTQQEDSAVYLCASSYRTGGNYGYTFGSGTRLTVV.

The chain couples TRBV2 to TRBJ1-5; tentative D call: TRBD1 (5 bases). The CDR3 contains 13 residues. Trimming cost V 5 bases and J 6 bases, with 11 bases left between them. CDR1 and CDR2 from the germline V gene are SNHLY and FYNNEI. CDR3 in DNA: TGTGCCAGCAGTAAAGACAGCGGTCAGCCCCAGCATTTT. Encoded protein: CASSKDSGQPQHF.

This chain's CDR3 is CASSAGGQGGYSPLHF. The CDR3, as DNA: TGTGCCAGCAGTGCAGGAGGACAGGGAGGTTATTCACCCCTCCACTTT. The V gene is TRBV27, the J gene TRBJ1-6, with 8 bases aligning to TRBD1. Trimming removed 5 bases from V and 8 bases from J; junction bases left unmatched: 11. The CDR3 covers 16 residues. Germline values: CDR1 MNHEY, CDR2 SMNVEV (reference sequence).

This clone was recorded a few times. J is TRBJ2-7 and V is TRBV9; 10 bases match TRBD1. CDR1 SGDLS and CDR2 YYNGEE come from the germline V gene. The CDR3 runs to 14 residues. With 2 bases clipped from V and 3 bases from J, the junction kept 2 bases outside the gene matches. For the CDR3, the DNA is TGTGCCAGCAGCGTGACAGGGGGCAACTACGAGCAGTACTTC. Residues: CASSVTGGNYEQYF.

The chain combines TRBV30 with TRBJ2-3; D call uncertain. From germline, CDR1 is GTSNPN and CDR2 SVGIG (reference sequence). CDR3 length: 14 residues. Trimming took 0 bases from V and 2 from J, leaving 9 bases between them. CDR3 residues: CAWSVKRDTDTQYF. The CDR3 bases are TGTGCCTGGAGTGTGAAGAGAGACACAGATACGCAGTATTTT. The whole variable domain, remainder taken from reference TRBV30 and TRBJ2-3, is SQTIHQWPATLVQPVGSPLSLECTVEGTSNPNLYWYRQAAGRGLQLLFYSVGIGQISSEVPQNLSASRPQDRQFILSSKKLLLSDSGFYLCAWSVKRDTDTQYFGPGTRLTVL.

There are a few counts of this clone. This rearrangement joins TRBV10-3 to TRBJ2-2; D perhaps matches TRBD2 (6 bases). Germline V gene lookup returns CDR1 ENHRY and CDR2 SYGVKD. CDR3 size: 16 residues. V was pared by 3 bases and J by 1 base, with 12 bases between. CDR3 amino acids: CAISDRDSQNTGELFF. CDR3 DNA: TGTGCCATCAGTGATCGGGACTCCCAGAACACCGGGGAGCTGTTTTTT.

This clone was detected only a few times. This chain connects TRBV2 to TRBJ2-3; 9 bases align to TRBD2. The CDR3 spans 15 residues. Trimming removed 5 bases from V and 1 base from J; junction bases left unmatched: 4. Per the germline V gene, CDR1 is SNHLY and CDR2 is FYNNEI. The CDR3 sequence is CASSPSGIGTDTQYF. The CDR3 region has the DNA TGTGCCAGCAGTCCTAGCGGGATTGGCACAGATACGCAGTATTTT.

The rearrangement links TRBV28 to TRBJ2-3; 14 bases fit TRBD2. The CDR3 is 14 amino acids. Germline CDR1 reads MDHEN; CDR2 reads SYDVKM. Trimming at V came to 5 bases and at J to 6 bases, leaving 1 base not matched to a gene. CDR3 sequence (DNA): TGTGCCAGCAGTCGGACTAGCGGGAGGGATACGCAGTATTTT. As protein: CASSRTSGRDTQYF. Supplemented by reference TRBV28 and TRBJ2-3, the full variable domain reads DVKVTQSSRYLVKRTGEKVFLECVQDMDHENMFWYRQDPGLGLRLIYFSYDVKMKEKGDIPEGYSVSREKKERFSLILESASTNQTSMYLCASSRTSGRDTQYFGPGTRLTVL.

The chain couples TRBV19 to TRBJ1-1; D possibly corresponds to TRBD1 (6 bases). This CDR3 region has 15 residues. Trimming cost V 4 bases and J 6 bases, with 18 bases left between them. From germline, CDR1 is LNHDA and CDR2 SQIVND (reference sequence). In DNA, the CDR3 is TGTGCCAGTAGTAGTAGTCGAGGGGGTAACGCTGAAGCTTTCTTT. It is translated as CASSSSRGGNAEAFF.

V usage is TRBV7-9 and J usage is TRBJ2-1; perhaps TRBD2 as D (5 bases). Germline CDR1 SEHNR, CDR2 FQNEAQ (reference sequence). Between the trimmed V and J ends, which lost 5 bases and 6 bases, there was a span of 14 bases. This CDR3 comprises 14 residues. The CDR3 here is CASSPDSSPNEQFF. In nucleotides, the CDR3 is TGTGCCAGCAGCCCGGACTCCTCCCCCAATGAGCAGTTCTTC.

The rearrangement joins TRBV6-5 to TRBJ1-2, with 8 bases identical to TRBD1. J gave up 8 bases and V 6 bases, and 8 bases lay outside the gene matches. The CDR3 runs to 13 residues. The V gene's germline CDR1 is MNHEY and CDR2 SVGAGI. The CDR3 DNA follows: TGTGCCAGCAGCGCTAGGACAGGGCGCGGCTACACCTTC. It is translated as CASSARTGRGYTF.

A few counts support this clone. CDR3 loop: CASSLQGGSPLHF. CDR3 nucleotide sequence: TGTGCCAGCAGCTTACAGGGAGGTTCACCCCTCCACTTT. This chain joins TRBV13 and TRBJ1-6; D is perhaps TRBD1 (5 bases). The CDR3 consists of 13 residues. Trimming took off 2 bases at V and 9 bases at J, with 8 bases between the two ends. Germline V gene sequence: CDR1 PRHDT, CDR2 FYEKMQ (reference sequence). The variable domain in full, completed from reference TRBV13 and TRBJ1-6, reads AAGVIQSPRHLIKEKRETATLKCYPIPRHDTVYWYQQGPGQDPQFLISFYEKMQSDKGSIPDRFSAQQFSDYHSELNMSSLELGDSALYFCASSLQGGSPLHFGNGTRLTVT.

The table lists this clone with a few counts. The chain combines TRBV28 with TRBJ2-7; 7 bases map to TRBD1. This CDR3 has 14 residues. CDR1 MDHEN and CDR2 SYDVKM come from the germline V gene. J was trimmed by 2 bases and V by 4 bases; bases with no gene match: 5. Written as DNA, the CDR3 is TGTGCCAGCAGTTACTGGCAGGGGGCCTACGAGCAGTACTTC. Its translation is CASSYWQGAYEQYF.

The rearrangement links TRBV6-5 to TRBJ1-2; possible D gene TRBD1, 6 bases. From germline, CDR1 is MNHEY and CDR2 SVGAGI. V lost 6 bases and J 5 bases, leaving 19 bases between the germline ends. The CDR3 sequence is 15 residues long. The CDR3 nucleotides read TGTGCCAGCAGATCTCAGGGGCTGCCGGAATATGGCTACACCTTC. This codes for CASRSQGLPEYGYTF.

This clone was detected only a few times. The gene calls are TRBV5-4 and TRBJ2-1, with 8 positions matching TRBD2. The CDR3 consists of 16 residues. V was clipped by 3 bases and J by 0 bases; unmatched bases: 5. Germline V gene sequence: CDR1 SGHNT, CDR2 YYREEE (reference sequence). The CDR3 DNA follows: TGTGCCAGCAGCTCCGGGGGGACTAGCTCCTACAATGAGCAGTTCTTC. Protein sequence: CASSSGGTSSYNEQFF.

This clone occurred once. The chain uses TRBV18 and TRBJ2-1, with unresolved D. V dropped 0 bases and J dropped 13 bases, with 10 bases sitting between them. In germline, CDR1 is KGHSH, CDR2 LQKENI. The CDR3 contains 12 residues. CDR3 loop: CASSPPAGRQFF. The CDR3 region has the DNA TGTGCCAGCTCACCACCTGCAGGTCGACAGTTCTTC. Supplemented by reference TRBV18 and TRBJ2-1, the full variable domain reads NAGVMQNPRHLVRRRGQEARLRCSPMKGHSHVYWYRQLPEEGLKFMVYLQKENIIDESGMPKERFSAEFPKEGPSILRIQQVVRGDSAAYFCASSPPAGRQFFGPGTRLTVL.

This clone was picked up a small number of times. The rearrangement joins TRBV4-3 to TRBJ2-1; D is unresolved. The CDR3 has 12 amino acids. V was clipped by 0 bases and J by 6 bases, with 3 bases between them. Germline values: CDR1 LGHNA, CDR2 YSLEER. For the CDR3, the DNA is TGCGCCAGCAGCCAAGACAGCAATGAGCAGTTCTTC. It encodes CASSQDSNEQFF.